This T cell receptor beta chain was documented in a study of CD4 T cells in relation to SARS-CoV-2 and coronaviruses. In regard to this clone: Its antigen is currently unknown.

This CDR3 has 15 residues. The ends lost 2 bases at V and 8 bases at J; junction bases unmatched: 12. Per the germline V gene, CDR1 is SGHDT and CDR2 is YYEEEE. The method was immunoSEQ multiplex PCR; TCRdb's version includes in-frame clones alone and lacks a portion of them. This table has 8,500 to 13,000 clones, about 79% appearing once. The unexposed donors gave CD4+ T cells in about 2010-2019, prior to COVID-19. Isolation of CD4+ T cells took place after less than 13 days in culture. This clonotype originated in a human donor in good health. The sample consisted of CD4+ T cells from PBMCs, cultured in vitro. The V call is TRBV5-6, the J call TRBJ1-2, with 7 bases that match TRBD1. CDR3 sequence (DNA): TGTGCCAGCAGCTTTCCATCCCCGGGACAGATCGGCTACACCTTC. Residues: CASSFPSPGQIGYTF.